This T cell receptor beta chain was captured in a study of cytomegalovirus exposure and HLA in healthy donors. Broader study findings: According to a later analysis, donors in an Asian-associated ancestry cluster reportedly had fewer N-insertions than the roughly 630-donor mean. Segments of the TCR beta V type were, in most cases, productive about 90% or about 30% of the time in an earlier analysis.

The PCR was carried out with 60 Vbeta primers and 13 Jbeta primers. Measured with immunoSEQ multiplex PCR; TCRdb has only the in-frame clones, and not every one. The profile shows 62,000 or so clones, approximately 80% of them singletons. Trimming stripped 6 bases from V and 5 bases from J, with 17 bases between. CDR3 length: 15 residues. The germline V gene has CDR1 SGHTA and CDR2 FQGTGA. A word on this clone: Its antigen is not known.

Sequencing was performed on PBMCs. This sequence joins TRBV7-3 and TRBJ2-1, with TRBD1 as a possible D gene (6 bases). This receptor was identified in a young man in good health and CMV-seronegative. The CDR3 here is CASSRNGQLNNEQFF. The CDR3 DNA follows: TGTGCCAGCAGTCGGAACGGACAGTTAAACAATGAGCAGTTCTTC.